Below, 24 T cell receptor beta chains from the same sample are listed, as sequenced in a study of cytomegalovirus exposure and HLA in healthy donors. Profiling relied on immunoSEQ multiplex PCR, and the TCRdb table lists in-frame clones only, not all of them. The table has 70,000 or so clones, about 89% seen once. Sequencing input: PBMCs. The receptor source for this set is a man aged 18 to 35 in good health and CMV-seronegative.

This clone was detected only once. The chain has TRBV4-1 and TRBJ2-2; D not certain. The V gene lost 4 bases and the J gene lost 4 bases, with 16 bases spanning the gap. Germline CDR1 is MGHRA and CDR2 is YSYEKL. The CDR3 extends over 16 amino acids. This chain's CDR3 is CASSPRGQSGTGELFF. CDR3 DNA: TGCGCCAGCAGCCCACGCGGTCAATCGGGCACCGGGGAGCTGTTTTTT.

The rearrangement uses TRBV7-9 and TRBJ1-1; no clear D gene. The germline V and J ends were trimmed by 6 bases and 1 base, with 12 bases remaining between them. The germline V gene encodes CDR1 SEHNR and CDR2 FQNEAQ (reference sequence). CDR3 length equals 14 residues. As DNA, the CDR3 is TGTGCCAGCAGTTACTCGGCAGGGAACACTGAAGCTTTCTTT. Protein: CASSYSAGNTEAFF. Variable domain in full (rest from reference TRBV7-9 and TRBJ1-1): DTGVSQNPRHKITKRGQNVTFRCDPISEHNRLYWYRQTLGQGPEFLTYFQNEAQLEKSRLLSDRFSAERPKGSFSTLEIQRTEQGDSAMYLCASSYSAGNTEAFFGQGTRLTVV.

The CDR3 here is CASKLRSRGSLTDTQYF. CDR3 DNA: TGTGCCAGCAAGTTAAGATCCCGGGGGAGCCTCACAGATACGCAGTATTTT. V and J are TRBV2 and TRBJ2-3; D possibly corresponds to TRBD2 (6 bases). This CDR3 has 17 amino acids. The germline V and J ends were trimmed by 7 bases and 2 bases, with 22 bases remaining between them. Germline V lookup: CDR1 SNHLY, CDR2 FYNNEI.

The V gene is TRBV4-2, the J gene TRBJ2-7, with 10 bases that match TRBD2. Germline CDR1 LGHNA, CDR2 YNFKEQ. This CDR3 region has 16 residues. The trim removed 0 bases at V and 4 bases at J, leaving 6 bases unmatched. The chain's CDR3 is CASSQEKTSGWYEQYF. The CDR3 coding sequence is TGTGCCAGCAGCCAAGAAAAGACTAGCGGGTGGTACGAGCAGTACTTC.

V is TRBV29-1 and J is TRBJ2-1; TRBD1 matches 9 bases. Germline V gives CDR1 SQVTM, CDR2 ANQGSEA. V was clipped by 2 bases and J by 8 bases; unmatched bases: 10. This CDR3 region has 15 residues. The CDR3 DNA reads TGCAGCGTTGAACAGGGGACAGGGTATATGTATGAGCAGTTCTTC. This sequence encodes CSVEQGTGYMYEQFF.

The chain couples TRBV9 to TRBJ2-5, with D unresolved. Trimming left V 3 bases short and J 0 bases short, with 9 bases between. This CDR3 is 14 amino acids long. Germline CDR1 is SGDLS and CDR2 is YYNGEE. CDR3 bases: TGTGCCAGCAGCGCCTTTTCCCACCAAGAGACCCAGTACTTC. It translates to CASSAFSHQETQYF.

In regard to this clone: The same CDR3 arises from other DNA sequences in this sample as well. The CDR3 is CASSILNTEAFF. CDR3 nucleotides: TGTGCCAGTAGTATCTTGAACACTGAAGCTTTCTTT. This sequence joins TRBV19 and TRBJ1-1; D not certain. The germline V gene encodes CDR1 LNHDA and CDR2 SQIVND (reference sequence). Trimming pared 3 bases from V and 0 bases from J, leaving 2 bases between. The CDR3 consists of 12 residues.

J is TRBJ1-5 and V is TRBV15, with D possibly TRBD1 on 5 matching bases. CDR3 size: 14 residues. From germline, CDR1 is LNHNV and CDR2 YYDKDF (reference sequence). V was trimmed by 2 bases and J by 5 bases, leaving 10 bases between them. CDR3 nucleotide sequence: TGTGCCACCAGCAGACCGACGGGGGATCAGCCCCAGCATTTT. Residues: CATSRPTGDQPQHF.

The CDR3, as DNA: TGTGCCAGCAGTTTATCCGCAGGGGGCAATCAGCCCCAGCATTTT. This encodes CASSLSAGGNQPQHF. The chain employs TRBV27 and TRBJ1-5; D is possibly TRBD1 (6 bases). Germline loops: CDR1 MNHEY, CDR2 SMNVEV (reference sequence). This CDR3 region has 15 residues. Trimming removed 0 bases at V and 2 bases at J, with 8 bases between.

The chain combines TRBV12-1 with TRBJ1-1; the table calls TRBD1, which could not be checked here. TRBV12-1 counts as a pseudogene. The CDR3 is 17 amino acids. CDR3 sequence (DNA): TGTGCCAGCAGCGGGTTCCGGGACAGGGGAGGGAGGACTGAAGCTTTCTTT. This sequence encodes CASSGFRDRGGRTEAFF.

This clone was detected only once. The chain has TRBV28 and TRBJ2-3, with 8 bases aligning to TRBD1. V trimming: 7 bases; J trimming: 1 base; junction bases outside the gene matches: 7. This CDR3 comprises 15 residues. Germline loops: CDR1 MDHEN, CDR2 SYDVKM. The CDR3: CASTGPGQGTDTQYF. The CDR3 region has the DNA TGTGCCAGCACCGGACCGGGACAGGGCACAGATACGCAGTATTTT. Complete variable domain (other parts from reference TRBV28 and TRBJ2-3): DVKVTQSSRYLVKRTGEKVFLECVQDMDHENMFWYRQDPGLGLRLIYFSYDVKMKEKGDIPEGYSVSREKKERFSLILESASTNQTSMYLCASTGPGQGTDTQYFGPGTRLTVL.

The rearrangement uses TRBV28 and TRBJ1-1, with TRBD1 identical over 10 bases. With V trimmed by 5 bases and J by 8 bases, 17 bases remained unmatched. The CDR3 has 17 residues. Looked up from germline, CDR1 is MDHEN and CDR2 is SYDVKM. The CDR3 is CASSAIWDRGWKSEAFF. In DNA, the CDR3 is TGTGCCAGCAGTGCCATTTGGGACAGGGGTTGGAAGAGCGAAGCTTTCTTT.

The J gene is TRBJ2-5, the V gene TRBV28; the match to TRBD1 covers 7 bases. The germline V gene encodes CDR1 MDHEN and CDR2 SYDVKM. V trimming: 5 bases; J trimming: 5 bases; junction bases outside the gene matches: 8. The CDR3 covers 14 residues. CDR3 residues: CASSAYRGAETQYF. For the CDR3, the DNA is TGTGCCAGCAGTGCGTACAGGGGAGCGGAGACCCAGTACTTC.

The V gene is TRBV6-5, the J gene TRBJ2-7, with 10 bases matching TRBD1. V lost 6 bases, J lost 2 bases, and 7 bases stayed unmatched. The CDR3 runs to 15 residues. Germline V gene lookup returns CDR1 MNHEY and CDR2 SVGAGI. Written as DNA, the CDR3 is TGTGCCAGCAGCCCTGGGACAGGGGACCCCTACGAGCAGTACTTC. This translates into CASSPGTGDPYEQYF.

The chain couples TRBV30 to TRBJ2-2, with TRBD2 identical over 8 bases. With V trimmed by 8 bases and J by 4 bases, 9 bases remained unmatched. Germline V CDR1 and CDR2: GTSNPN, SVGIG (reference sequence). This CDR3 region has 14 residues. CDR3 bases: TGTGCCGGCGCGGGGGGACTGATCACCGGGGAGCTGTTTTTT. Protein product: CAGAGGLITGELFF.

CDR3 amino acids: CAWSPLSAGEFGELFF. CDR3 DNA: TGTGCCTGGAGCCCTCTTTCGGCGGGAGAGTTCGGGGAGCTGTTTTTT. The J gene is TRBJ2-2, the V gene TRBV30; 7 bases line up with TRBD2. Unmatched junction bases numbered 14, after V lost 3 bases and J lost 7 bases. The CDR3 runs to 16 residues. Germline V gene data show CDR1 as GTSNPN and CDR2 as SVGIG (reference sequence).

The rearrangement joins TRBV7-3 to TRBJ1-2; tentative D call: TRBD1 (5 bases). V lost 3 bases, J lost 3 bases, and 8 bases lay in between. The CDR3 has 13 amino acids. Germline V lookup: CDR1 SGHTA, CDR2 FQGTGA. CDR3: CASSFDSYYGYTF. CDR3 sequence (DNA): TGTGCCAGCAGCTTCGACAGTTACTATGGCTACACCTTC.

The chain has TRBV18 and TRBJ2-1; 10 bases align to TRBD2. The CDR3 length is 16 residues. Germline values: CDR1 KGHSH, CDR2 LQKENI. The trim removed 1 base at V and 7 bases at J, leaving 7 bases unmatched. The CDR3 reads CASSPRGRAGGNEQFF. The CDR3 DNA reads as TGTGCCAGCTCACCACGAGGGCGAGCGGGAGGGAATGAGCAGTTCTTC. Filled out from reference TRBV18 and TRBJ2-1, the complete variable domain reads NAGVMQNPRHLVRRRGQEARLRCSPMKGHSHVYWYRQLPEEGLKFMVYLQKENIIDESGMPKERFSAEFPKEGPSILRIQQVVRGDSAAYFCASSPRGRAGGNEQFFGPGTRLTVL.

The CDR3 region has the DNA TGCGCCAGCAGCCCCCTTCAAACAGGGTCGATCTCTGGAAACACCATATATTTT. It translates to CASSPLQTGSISGNTIYF. The chain has TRBV4-3 and TRBJ1-3; a weak D match, TRBD1 (6 bases). The germline CDR1 and CDR2 sequences are LGHNA and YSLEER. Trimming took 4 bases from V and 0 from J, leaving 19 bases between them. The CDR3 totals 18 residues.

V is TRBV10-3 and J is TRBJ2-1; 7 nucleotides line up with TRBD2. CDR1 is ENHRY and CDR2 is SYGVKD in the germline V gene. Unmatched junction bases numbered 11, after V lost 4 bases and J lost 8 bases. This CDR3 comprises 15 residues. In DNA form, the CDR3 reads TGTGCCATCAGTGGAGTAGCGGGTCTTACGGATGAGCAGTTCTTC. Protein product: CAISGVAGLTDEQFF.

The chain couples TRBV19 to TRBJ1-4; 8 nucleotides line up with TRBD1. This CDR3 has 15 amino acids. Trimming at V came to 5 bases and at J to 8 bases, leaving 10 bases not matched to a gene. The germline V gene encodes CDR1 LNHDA and CDR2 SQIVND (reference sequence). The CDR3 sequence: CASSFRTGPREKLFF. CDR3 DNA: TGTGCCAGTAGTTTCCGGACAGGGCCTCGGGAAAAACTGTTTTTT.

The rearrangement uses TRBV2 and TRBJ1-3; a possible D gene is TRBD1 (5 bases). CDR1 is SNHLY and CDR2 is FYNNEI in the germline V gene. V shed 5 bases and J shed 2 bases, with 10 bases lying between them. The CDR3 spans 14 residues. The CDR3 sequence is CASSPGVAGNTIYF. The CDR3 DNA sequence: TGTGCCAGCAGTCCGGGGGTAGCTGGAAACACCATATATTTT.

This clone was detected only once. The V gene is TRBV4-3, the J gene TRBJ2-7; 12 bases are shared with TRBD2. The length of the CDR3 is 13 residues. V trimming: 4 bases; J trimming: 7 bases; junction bases outside the gene matches: 2. Germline V CDR1 and CDR2: LGHNA, YSLEER. The CDR3 loop reads CASSRGLAGEQYF. The CDR3 DNA follows: TGCGCCAGCAGCCGAGGACTAGCGGGGGAGCAGTACTTC.

This chain connects TRBV4-2 to TRBJ2-7, with 7 bases identical to TRBD1. The V and J ends lost 4 bases and 4 bases, in that order; junction bases with no gene match: 7. Germline-derived CDR1 and CDR2 are LGHNA and YNFKEQ. CDR3 size: 14 residues. The CDR3: CASSPWTGNYEQYF. The CDR3 nucleotides read TGTGCCAGCAGCCCTTGGACAGGTAATTACGAGCAGTACTTC.